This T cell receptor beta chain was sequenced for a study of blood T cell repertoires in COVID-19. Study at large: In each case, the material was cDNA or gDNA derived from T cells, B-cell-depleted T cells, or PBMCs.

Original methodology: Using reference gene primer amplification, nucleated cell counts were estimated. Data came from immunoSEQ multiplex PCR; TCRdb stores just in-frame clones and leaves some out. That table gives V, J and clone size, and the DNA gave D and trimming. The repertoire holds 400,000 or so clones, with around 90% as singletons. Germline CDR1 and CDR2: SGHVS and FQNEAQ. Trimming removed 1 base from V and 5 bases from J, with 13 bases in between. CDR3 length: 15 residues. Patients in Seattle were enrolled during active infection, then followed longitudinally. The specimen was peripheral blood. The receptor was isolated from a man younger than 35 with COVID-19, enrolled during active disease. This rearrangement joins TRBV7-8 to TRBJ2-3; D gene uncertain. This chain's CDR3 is CASSLVTYTGDTQYF. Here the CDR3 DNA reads TGTGCCAGCAGCTTAGTTACCTATACGGGAGATACGCAGTATTTT.